This TCR beta chain came from a study of cytomegalovirus exposure and HLA in healthy donors. General observations from the study: It was confirmed in vitro that three of the CMV-associated chains were specific for CMV antigens.

In the PCR, 60 Vbeta and 13 Jbeta primers were used. Clones were sequenced by immunoSEQ multiplex PCR, and TCRdb holds only the in-frame ones, with some missing. The sample has around 190,000 clones, 60% to 80% seen once; the top ten hold roughly 3%. To note about this clone: What it recognizes is unknown.

The CDR3 contains 13 residues. Trimming took 5 bases from V and 7 from J, leaving 14 bases between them. The germline V gene encodes CDR1 SEHNR and CDR2 FQNEAQ (reference sequence). Sequenced sample: PBMCs. The sequence was collected from a woman aged 30 to 39 in good health and CMV-seronegative. The V and J genes are TRBV7-9 and TRBJ1-1; D might be TRBD1 (6 bases). For the CDR3, the DNA is TGTGCCAGCAGCAAAATACAGGGAAGTGAAGCTTTCTTT. This encodes CASSKIQGSEAFF.